This T cell receptor beta chain was captured by sequencing in a study of blood T cell repertoires in COVID-19. Trimming shortened V by 9 bases and J by 4 bases, and 6 bases separated the two germline ends. Germline-derived CDR1 and CDR2 are MRHNA and SNTAGT. The CDR3 loop spans 10 amino acids. Produced via immunoSEQ multiplex PCR; TCRdb's table is partial and in-frame only. Here the sample spans around 200,000 clones, about nine tenths being singletons. This receptor was taken from a woman between 18 and 29 years old who had recovered from COVID-19. The V and J genes are TRBV6-4 and TRBJ1-1; D is perhaps TRBD1 (6 bases). Material: PBMCs or T cells enriched from blood (not recorded which). This chain's CDR3 is CARGGTEAFF. For the CDR3, the DNA is TGTGCCAGAGGGGGCACTGAAGCTTTCTTT.